The next 28 T cell receptor beta chains were all read from a single sample in a study of cytomegalovirus exposure and HLA in healthy donors. Sequenced by immunoSEQ multiplex PCR; TCRdb stores in-frame clones only, minus some. The data show approximately 280,000 clones, with approximately 86% seen just once and about 1% held by the top ten. The sequencing sample was made of PBMCs. These TCRs come from a woman between 18 and 30 years old in good health and CMV-seronegative.

The CDR3 protein is CASSSMPGSRGNTIYF. CDR3 in DNA: TGTGCCAGCAGTTCAATGCCAGGGTCGAGAGGAAACACCATATATTTT. The rearrangement joins TRBV6-5 to TRBJ1-3, with D possibly TRBD1 on 5 matching bases. The CDR3 length is 16 residues. V lost 4 bases and J lost 4, with 17 bases in between. The germline CDR1 and CDR2 sequences are MNHEY and SVGAGI.

CDR3 DNA sequence: TGTGCCAGCAACGCCCGACAGGGGGCAGAGACCCAGTACTTC. Protein sequence: CASNARQGAETQYF. V usage is TRBV11-3 and J usage is TRBJ2-5, with 10 bases aligning to TRBD1. CDR3 length: 14 amino acids. Germline CDR1 reads SGHNT; CDR2 reads YENEEA. Germline trimming cut 7 bases from V and 4 bases from J; bases unmatched to any gene: 6.

The chain links TRBV9 to TRBJ2-7; maybe TRBD1 (6 bases). The length of the CDR3 is 14 residues. Germline V lookup: CDR1 SGDLS, CDR2 YYNGEE. Trimming took 3 bases from V and 2 from J, leaving 12 bases between them. CDR3 sequence: CASSARTATYEQYF. CDR3 in DNA: TGTGCCAGCAGCGCCAGGACAGCGACCTACGAGCAGTACTTC.

The chain uses TRBV7-6 and TRBJ2-1; 8 bases agree with TRBD2. V gave up 1 base and J gave up 9 bases; unmatched junction bases: 8. The length of the CDR3 is 15 residues. Germline V gene lookup returns CDR1 SGHVS and CDR2 FNYEAQ. The CDR3 nucleotides read TGTGCCAGCAGCTTAGATGCAGCGGGAGCGGCTGAGCAGTTCTTC. Translation gives CASSLDAAGAAEQFF.

A single count supports this clone. This chain uses TRBV28 with TRBJ2-1; D is ambiguous. Trimming took 7 bases from V and 8 from J, leaving 9 bases between them. CDR3 length: 11 amino acids. CDR1 and CDR2 from the germline V gene are MDHEN and SYDVKM. The CDR3 DNA is TGTGCCAGCATGAGGCTGGATGAGCAGTTCTTC. Its translation: CASMRLDEQFF.

The rearrangement links TRBV28 to TRBJ1-3; possibly TRBD1 for D (6 bases). CDR3 length: 15 amino acids. The germline gives CDR1 MDHEN, CDR2 SYDVKM. The ends were cut back, 3 bases at V and 4 bases at J, with 13 bases in the middle. For the CDR3, the DNA is TGTGCCAGCAGTTTTCCAGGGGCGGCAGGAAACACCATATATTTT. It specifies CASSFPGAAGNTIYF.

J is TRBJ1-5 and V is TRBV9; 8 bases are shared with TRBD1. V shed 2 bases, J shed 3 bases, and the junction held 4 bases outside the gene matches. The CDR3 has 15 residues. CDR1 is SGDLS and CDR2 is YYNGEE in the germline V gene. CDR3 amino acids: CASSVGQGDNQPQHF. CDR3 nucleotides: TGTGCCAGCAGCGTTGGACAGGGAGACAATCAGCCCCAGCATTTT.

V gene TRBV4-3 combines with J gene TRBJ1-4; possibly TRBD1 for D (5 bases). Deletions cut 3 bases from V and 7 bases from J, with 15 bases between. Germline V gene data show CDR1 as LGHNA and CDR2 as YSLEER. The CDR3 extends over 15 amino acids. The CDR3 DNA sequence: TGCGCCAGCAGCCACTTTGGGGGGGTGGGTGAAAAACTGTTTTTT. It is translated as CASSHFGGVGEKLFF.

This clone was counted a few times. The V call is TRBV4-1, the J call TRBJ2-7, with D possibly being TRBD1 (6 bases). This CDR3 is 15 amino acids long. Trimming removed 5 bases at V and 0 bases at J, with 14 bases between. Germline CDR1 MGHRA, CDR2 YSYEKL. CDR3 sequence: CASSIPGTYSYEQYF. As DNA, the CDR3 is TGCGCCAGCAGCATCCCGGGGACATACTCCTACGAGCAGTACTTC.

This clone was observed once. The J gene is TRBJ2-1, the V gene TRBV6-1; D is possibly TRBD2 (5 bases). The CDR3 runs 14 residues. Trimming pared 6 bases from V and 6 bases from J, leaving 15 bases between. Germline CDR1 and CDR2: MNHNS and SASEGT. Here the CDR3 DNA reads TGTGCCAGCAGGAGAGAACTAGTGTTCAATGAGCAGTTCTTC. It codes for CASRRELVFNEQFF.

This clone was detected only a few times. V gene TRBV9 combines with J gene TRBJ1-1; D is possibly TRBD1 (6 bases). V dropped 3 bases and J dropped 1 base, with 7 bases sitting between them. The germline gives CDR1 SGDLS, CDR2 YYNGEE. The CDR3 runs to 13 residues. The DNA for the CDR3 is TGTGCCAGCAGCGGACAGGAGAACACTGAAGCTTTCTTT. It encodes CASSGQENTEAFF.

The chain carries TRBV27 and TRBJ1-2, with D perhaps matching TRBD1 (5 bases). Germline CDR1 and CDR2: MNHEY and SMNVEV (reference sequence). This CDR3 is 16 amino acids long. Trimming removed 6 bases from V and 4 bases from J, with 21 bases in between. The CDR3 DNA reads TGTGCCAGCAGCCCCAGTGTTGGGGCCTTTACCTATGGCTACACCTTC. Translating gives CASSPSVGAFTYGYTF.

V usage is TRBV15 and J usage is TRBJ1-5, with D perhaps TRBD1 (6 bases). Germline V CDR1 and CDR2: LNHNV, YYDKDF (reference sequence). The V and J ends lost 3 bases and 7 bases respectively, with 19 bases between them. The CDR3 has 16 residues. CDR3 bases: TGTGCCACCAGCAGCTTAATACAGGGACATAGCCAGCCCCAGCATTTT. As protein: CATSSLIQGHSQPQHF.

V is TRBV6-5 and J is TRBJ1-2; no firm D call. The CDR3 contains 14 residues. Between the trimmed V and J ends, which lost 6 bases and 4 bases, there was a span of 15 bases. Germline loops: CDR1 MNHEY, CDR2 SVGAGI. CDR3 in DNA: TGTGCCAGCAGACCCGTTGGGCCCCTCTATGGCTACACCTTC. The encoded protein is CASRPVGPLYGYTF.

The chain couples TRBV27 to TRBJ2-5; TRBD1 matches at 12 bases. V lost 3 bases, J lost 5 bases, and 7 bases stayed unmatched. The CDR3 consists of 16 residues. The germline V gene encodes CDR1 MNHEY and CDR2 SMNVEV (reference sequence). CDR3: CASSLGDRGLLETQYF. CDR3 bases: TGTGCCAGCAGTTTGGGGGACAGGGGGCTTTTGGAGACCCAGTACTTC.

This sequence joins TRBV30 and TRBJ1-6, with D unresolved. V was cut by 4 bases and J by 9 bases, with 13 bases left in between. CDR1 is GTSNPN and CDR2 is SVGIG in the germline V gene (reference sequence). The CDR3 runs to 13 residues. The chain's CDR3 is CAWKSGRSSPLHF. The CDR3 region has the DNA TGTGCCTGGAAGTCTGGGCGTAGTTCACCCCTCCACTTT.

J is TRBJ2-7 and V is TRBV2; D unresolved. In germline, CDR1 is SNHLY, CDR2 FYNNEI. Between the trimmed V and J ends, which lost 6 bases and 0 bases, there was a span of 15 bases. CDR3 size: 15 residues. The CDR3, as DNA: TGTGCCAGCAGGCGAACTACCCCAAGCTCCTACGAGCAGTACTTC. Protein sequence: CASRRTTPSSYEQYF.

This clone was counted between two and nine times. The chain recombines TRBV19 with TRBJ2-7; 8 positions match TRBD2. Germline trimming cut 5 bases from V and 1 base from J; bases unmatched to any gene: 10. The germline V gene encodes CDR1 LNHDA and CDR2 SQIVND (reference sequence). The CDR3 consists of 16 residues. The CDR3 loop is CASSSPTSGTSYEQYF. The CDR3 nucleotides are TGTGCCAGTAGTTCTCCAACTAGCGGAACATCCTACGAGCAGTACTTC.

V and J are TRBV4-1 and TRBJ2-4, with D possibly TRBD2 on 5 matching bases. This CDR3 is built from 15 residues. Germline V gene lookup returns CDR1 MGHRA and CDR2 YSYEKL. Trimming removed 4 bases from V and 0 bases from J, with 10 bases in between. For the CDR3, the DNA is TGCGCCAGCAGCCCGGGATCGGGAGCCAAAAACATTCAGTACTTC. Its protein product is CASSPGSGAKNIQYF.

The gene calls are TRBV5-1 and TRBJ1-1; no clear D. V was clipped by 5 bases and J by 2 bases, with 10 bases between them. The CDR3 runs to 13 residues. Germline V gene sequence: CDR1 SGHRS, CDR2 YFSETQ. CDR3 DNA: TGCGCCAGCAGGGTGGGAGTTAACACTGAAGCTTTCTTT. Protein product: CASRVGVNTEAFF.

The V gene is TRBV6-1, the J gene TRBJ1-2, with D unresolved. In germline, CDR1 is MNHNS, CDR2 SASEGT. Trimming took 6 bases from V and 4 from J, leaving 18 bases between them. The CDR3 totals 15 residues. The CDR3 spells CASSPASDGLYGYTF. CDR3 coding DNA: TGTGCCAGCAGCCCCGCCTCCGACGGACTCTATGGCTACACCTTC.

The rearrangement uses TRBV2 and TRBJ2-3, with a possible D match to TRBD2 (5 bases). The CDR3 is 15 residues long. Germline CDR1 and CDR2: SNHLY and FYNNEI. V shed 1 base and J shed 2 bases, with 10 bases lying between them. CDR3 residues: CASSEVQRNTDTQYF. CDR3 nucleotides: TGTGCCAGCAGTGAAGTCCAGCGGAACACAGATACGCAGTATTTT.

The genes are TRBV30 and TRBJ1-5; 8 bases are shared with TRBD1. Trimming took 2 bases from V and 7 from J; bases not matched to a gene: 7. CDR1 is GTSNPN, CDR2 SVGIG, per germline (reference sequence). This CDR3 region has 14 residues. The CDR3 DNA is TGTGCCTGGAGTCCAGGGGGCGTAGGGCAGCCCCAGCATTTT. The encoded protein is CAWSPGGVGQPQHF.

The chain recombines TRBV27 with TRBJ2-7, with 8 bases that match TRBD2. Germline V CDR1 and CDR2: MNHEY, SMNVEV (reference sequence). Trimming at V came to 6 bases and at J to 2 bases, leaving 12 bases not matched to a gene. The CDR3 is made up of 16 amino acids. The CDR3 DNA reads TGTGCCAGCAGCCAGAAGATGCCGGGACTAGCCTACGAGCAGTACTTC. Translated: CASSQKMPGLAYEQYF.

The chain carries TRBV14 and TRBJ1-3, with D perhaps TRBD1 (6 bases). The V gene's germline CDR1 is SGHDN and CDR2 FVKESK. Trimming took 0 bases from V and 0 from J, leaving 15 bases between them. The CDR3 sequence is 18 residues long. CDR3: CASSQDRGQPVSGNTIYF. CDR3 nucleotides: TGTGCCAGCAGCCAAGATAGAGGACAGCCCGTCTCTGGAAACACCATATATTTT.

The chain recombines TRBV7-3 with TRBJ2-5; 9 bases align to TRBD1. J lost 4 bases, V lost 1 base, and 7 bases had no gene match. CDR3 size: 16 residues. The V gene's germline CDR1 is SGHTA and CDR2 FQGTGA. Here the CDR3 DNA reads TGTGCCAGCAGCTTAATGGGGACAGGGCTTGCAGAGACCCAGTACTTC. Protein: CASSLMGTGLAETQYF.

The J gene is TRBJ1-5, the V gene TRBV5-6; D remains unclear. The V gene lost 0 bases and the J gene lost 7 bases, with 11 bases spanning the gap. The length of the CDR3 is 14 residues. The V gene's germline CDR1 is SGHDT and CDR2 YYEEEE. CDR3 sequence (DNA): TGTGCCAGCAGCTTGGATGGAGGGCGACAGCCCCAGCATTTT. Residues: CASSLDGGRQPQHF.

The rearrangement links TRBV5-4 to TRBJ1-2; 7 nucleotides align to TRBD1. The trim removed 4 bases at V and 7 bases at J, leaving 10 bases unmatched. Germline V lookup: CDR1 SGHNT, CDR2 YYREEE (reference sequence). The CDR3 totals 14 residues. Here the CDR3 reads CASSRVSTGSGYTF. CDR3 nucleotides: TGTGCCAGCAGCCGAGTCTCGACAGGGTCTGGCTACACCTTC.